This entry describes one T cell receptor beta chain. This clonotype was found once. The clone's antigen remains unknown. Base qualities were left out, and no much larger clone turns up one base away. Single-read evidence is weak. High-throughput TCR beta sequencing profiled peripheral blood CD8+ and CD4+ T cells from healthy donors, Susac syndrome patients and multiple sclerosis patients. The Susac syndrome patients fulfilled recently defined diagnostic criteria for either definite or probable disease. Bulk CD8+ and CD4+ T cells were purified by magnetic negative isolation, whereas CD8+ TEMRA cells were enriched by FACS. Blood was collected in EDTA tubes and processed within 24 hours, with PBMCs isolated through density gradient centrifugation. PBMCs intended for TCR sequencing were frozen in liquid nitrogen and were later thawed in a 37 degrees C water bath. Purity of sorted or isolated CD4+, CD8+ and CD8+ TEMRA cells was at least 90%.

RNA was extracted using the RNeasy kit, and about 0.5 to 1 ug of the RNA was reverse transcribed with random hexamers. The immunoSEQ multiplex PCR assay, covering 54 Vbeta and 13 Jbeta segments, was used to amplify TCR beta CDR3 regions. PCR amplification bias was corrected using a synthetic template baseline for primer optimization and computational correction. In the original analysis: Reads were assigned to V, D and J genes according to IMGT and analyzed in immunoSEQ Analyzer, with only productive sequences retained. To calculate clonality, Shannon entropy was normalized by log2 of the number of productive unique sequences and then subtracted from one. Public and private clones were assessed among the 100 most prevalent clones of each patient and control. A clone was defined as Susac-specific if it was absent from the healthy and MS cohorts, from roughly 980 published viral clones and from other ImmuneACCESS disease sequences. TCRdb reprocessed the public reads (quality trimming at Q25 with fastp, clone calling with MiXCR) and kept in-frame beta chains. Identical CDR3 protein sequences are pooled into one entry, listed with their most common genes and DNA. TCRdb, rather than the study authors, made the V and J calls. A total of more than 110,000 distinct CDR3 sequences appear in this sample, around 95% of them only once. The ten largest account for more than 0.11% of the sample.

CDR1 is given as DFQATT and CDR2 as SNEGSKA, both from the germline V gene (reference sequence). Measured from the cysteine to the phenylalanine, the CDR3 is 11 residues long. Only the CDR3 DNA stays, 33 bases, in frame from base 1. V is shortened by 4 bases, J by 4 bases, and the region joining them spans 8 bases. This record comes from a study of CD8 T cells in Susac syndrome (dated by TCRdb to between 2018 and 2021). Background for the entire study: Of the Susac syndrome patients who were sequenced, under 10 were in clinical remission while more than five had clinically active disease. Repertoire sequencing was used to test whether CD8+ T cell activation and differentiation in Susac syndrome was antigen driven. At the time of blood withdrawal, Susac syndrome patients were either therapy-naive, taking corticosteroids (with some also receiving IVIg), or on IVIg alone. Study-wide conclusions, independent of this receptor: In patients with Susac syndrome, the CD4+ T cell repertoire showed no detectable clonal expansion. The number of individuals in the TCR sequencing and HLA analysis was acknowledged as relatively small.

The sample taken for sequencing was CD4+ T cells from PBMCs. This clonotype was obtained from a human donor with Susac syndrome. The chain joins TRBV20-1 to TRBJ2-7, and perhaps TRBD1 as D gene, on 5 matching bases. Here is the DNA: TGCAGTGCTAAGACAGTTTACGAGCAGTACTTC. Its translation is CSAKTVYEQYF.